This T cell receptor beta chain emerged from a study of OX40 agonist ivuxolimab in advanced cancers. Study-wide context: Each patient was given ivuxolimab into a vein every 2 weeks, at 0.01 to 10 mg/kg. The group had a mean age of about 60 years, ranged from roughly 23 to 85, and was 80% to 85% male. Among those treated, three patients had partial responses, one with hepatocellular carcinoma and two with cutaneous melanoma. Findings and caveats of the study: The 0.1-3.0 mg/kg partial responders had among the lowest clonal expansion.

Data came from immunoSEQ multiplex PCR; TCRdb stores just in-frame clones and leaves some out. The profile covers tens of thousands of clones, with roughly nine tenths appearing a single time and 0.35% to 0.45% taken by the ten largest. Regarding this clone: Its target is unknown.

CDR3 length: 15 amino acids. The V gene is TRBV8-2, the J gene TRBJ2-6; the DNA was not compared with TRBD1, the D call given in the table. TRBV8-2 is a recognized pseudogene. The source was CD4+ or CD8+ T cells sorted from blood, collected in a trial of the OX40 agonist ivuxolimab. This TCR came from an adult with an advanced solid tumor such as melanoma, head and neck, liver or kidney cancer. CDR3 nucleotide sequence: TGTGGCAAATTGCTCACACAAAGTCGGGCCAACGTCCTGACTTTC. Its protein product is CGKLLTQSRANVLTF.